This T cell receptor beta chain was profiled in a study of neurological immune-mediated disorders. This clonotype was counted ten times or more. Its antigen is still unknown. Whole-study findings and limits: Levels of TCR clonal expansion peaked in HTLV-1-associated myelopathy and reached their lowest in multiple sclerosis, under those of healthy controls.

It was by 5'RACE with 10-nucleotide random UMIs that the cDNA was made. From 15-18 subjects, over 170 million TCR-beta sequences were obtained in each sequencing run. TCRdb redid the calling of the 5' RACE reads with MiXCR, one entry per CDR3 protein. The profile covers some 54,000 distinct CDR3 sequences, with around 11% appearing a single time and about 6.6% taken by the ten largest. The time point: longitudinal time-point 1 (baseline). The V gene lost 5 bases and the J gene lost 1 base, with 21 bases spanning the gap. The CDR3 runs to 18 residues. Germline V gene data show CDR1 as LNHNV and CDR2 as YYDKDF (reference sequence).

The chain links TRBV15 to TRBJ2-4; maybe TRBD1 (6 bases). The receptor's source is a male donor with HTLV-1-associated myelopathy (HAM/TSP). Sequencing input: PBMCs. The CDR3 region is CATSLTRVGGAAKNIQYF. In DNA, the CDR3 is TGTGCCACCAGCCTCACTCGAGTTGGGGGCGCGGCCAAAAACATTCAGTACTTC.